This TCR beta chain is from a study of cytomegalovirus exposure and HLA in healthy donors. Study observations and caveats: A later look showed TCR association rates differing by HLA locus, highest for DRB1 and lowest for HLA-C.

About this clone itself: What it binds is not known.

The PCR used 60 Vbeta and 13 Jbeta primers. Assay used: immunoSEQ multiplex PCR; TCRdb lists only in-frame clones, some missing. The sample records 100,000 to 150,000 clones, about two thirds being singletons. The receptor was isolated from a man between 25 and 39 years old in good health and CMV-seronegative. The sequencing sample was made of PBMCs.

The CDR3 sequence: CASSLELGGAGTEAFF. The CDR3 coding sequence is TGCGCCAGCAGCTTGGAGTTAGGGGGCGCAGGTACTGAAGCTTTCTTT. The chain uses TRBV5-1 and TRBJ1-1; 7 positions agree with TRBD1. This CDR3 is built from 16 residues. Trimming removed 0 bases from V and 5 bases from J; junction bases left unmatched: 10. Germline V gene lookup returns CDR1 SGHRS and CDR2 YFSETQ.